The sequence of this TCR beta chain was determined in a study of cytomegalovirus exposure and HLA in healthy donors. Only a few counts were recorded for this clone. Primers for the PCR totalled 60 Vbeta and 13 Jbeta. Clones were read by immunoSEQ multiplex PCR, and TCRdb kept only the in-frame ones, dropping some. The data contain more than 150,000 clones, roughly 80% of them singletons. Source material: PBMCs. The receptor's source is a man in his forties or fifties in good health and CMV-seropositive.

CDR3 nucleotides: TGTGCCAGCAGTACGACTAGCGGGGGGGTCTACGAGCAGTACTTC. Residues: CASSTTSGGVYEQYF. The V call is TRBV6-4, the J call TRBJ2-7; 14 nucleotides agree with TRBD2. The trim removed 5 bases at V and 3 bases at J, leaving 3 bases unmatched. The CDR3 is made up of 15 amino acids. CDR1 and CDR2 (germline): MRHNA, SNTAGT.